A selection of T cell receptor beta chains follows, all from one sample in a study of T cells in Graves' hyperthyroidism and ophthalmopathy. TCRdb used MiXCR to reprocess the multiplex PCR reads, holding one entry per CDR3 protein. This sample has around 340,000 distinct CDR3 sequences, with under 25% found just once. Input material: blood. Every receptor here comes from a woman aged 50 to 60 with Graves' hyperthyroidism. Each CDR3 is given with its conserved first and last residue. The D gene is left open where the match is weak. Size tells how often a clone was seen (once, few, many) or the class of an expanded clone, and some rows leave it out.

v_call,j_call,d_call,clone_size,cdr3_nt,cdr3_aa
TRBV5-1,TRBJ2-1,TRBD2,many,TGCGCCAGCAGCCGGACTAGCGGAGACTCCTACAATGAGCAGTTCTTC,CASSRTSGDSYNEQFF
TRBV10-3,TRBJ2-1,TRBD2,few,TGTGCCATCGGGGGGTTAGCGGGAGTGGTTCACAATGAGCAGTTCTTC,CAIGGLAGVVHNEQFF
TRBV6-1,TRBJ1-6,TRBD1,few,TGTGCCAGCATCAGGACAGGGGGAAATTCACCCCTCCACTTT,CASIRTGGNSPLHF
TRBV2,TRBJ2-7,NA,NA,TGTGCCAGCGAGGGCGGGGTATCCTGCGAGCAGTACTTC,CASEGGVSCEQYF
TRBV7-2,TRBJ2-5,TRBD2,NA,TGTGCCAGCAGCCCTAGCGGGAGTCGTCGGGGAGAGACCCAGTACTTC,CASSPSGSRRGETQYF
TRBV29-1,TRBJ1-2,NA,few,TGCAGCGTTGAAGAGCAGGGTGGAGGGAATGGCTACACCTTC,CSVEEQGGGNGYTF
TRBV28,TRBJ1-2,NA,many,TGTGCCAGCAGTTACCAGGGAACCTATGGCTACACCTTC,CASSYQGTYGYTF
TRBV29-1,TRBJ2-7,NA,many,TGCAGCGTTGCAGGGGACTACGAGCAGTACTTC,CSVAGDYEQYF
TRBV2,TRBJ2-7,TRBD2,NA,TGTGCCAGCAGTTTAGTAACGGGAGGGCCAAGGGAGCAGTACTTC,CASSLVTGGPREQYF
TRBV24-1,TRBJ2-4,TRBD1,NA,TGTGCCACCAGTGACACGACAGGGGGCAAGGAAAACATTCGGTACTTC,CATSDTTGGKENIRYF
TRBV20-1,TRBJ2-7,TRBD2,many,TGCAGTGCTAGCACCCAGCGGGGGGCCTACGAGCAGTACTTC,CSASTQRGAYEQYF
TRBV7-9,TRBJ2-2,TRBD2,NA,TGTGCCAGCAGGTTTAGCGGGGGAGCCGGGGAGCTGTTTTTT,CASRFSGGAGELFF
TRBV2,TRBJ2-3,TRBD2,few,TGTGCCAGCAGTGGCCCGGGACTAGCGGGAGGAGGCGGCACAGATACGCAGTATTTT,CASSGPGLAGGGGTDTQYF
TRBV15,TRBJ2-2,NA,NA,TGTGCCACCACCGCCCTGACAGGCAACACCGGGGAGCTGTTTTTT,CATTALTGNTGELFF
TRBV20-1,TRBJ2-1,TRBD2,few,TGCAGTGCTGAACCAGGGCCGGGAGGTGCTGAGCAGTTCTTC,CSAEPGPGGAEQFF
TRBV5-6,TRBJ1-5,NA,NA,TGTGCCAGCAGCCTCAGGGGAGTGCATCAGCCCCAGCATTTT,CASSLRGVHQPQHF